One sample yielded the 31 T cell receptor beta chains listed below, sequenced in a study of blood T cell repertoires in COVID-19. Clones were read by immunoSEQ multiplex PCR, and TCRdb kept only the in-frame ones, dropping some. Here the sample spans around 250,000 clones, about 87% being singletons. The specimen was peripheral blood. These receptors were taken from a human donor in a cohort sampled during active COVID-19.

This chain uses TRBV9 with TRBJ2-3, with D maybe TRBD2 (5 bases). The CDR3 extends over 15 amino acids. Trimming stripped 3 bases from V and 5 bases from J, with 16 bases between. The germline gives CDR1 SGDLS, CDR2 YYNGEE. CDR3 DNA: TGTGCCAGCAGCGGGACTCCGTTGGGAGAAGATACGCAGTATTTT. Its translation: CASSGTPLGEDTQYF.

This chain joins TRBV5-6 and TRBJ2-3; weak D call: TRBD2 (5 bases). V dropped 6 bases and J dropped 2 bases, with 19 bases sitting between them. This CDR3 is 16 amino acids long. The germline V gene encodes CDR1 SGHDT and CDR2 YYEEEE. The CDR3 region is CASTLASERHTDTQYF. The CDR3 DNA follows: TGTGCCAGCACCCTAGCCTCCGAGCGCCACACAGATACGCAGTATTTT. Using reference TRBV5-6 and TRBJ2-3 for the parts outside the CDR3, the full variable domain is DAGVTQSPTHLIKTRGQQVTLRCSPKSGHDTVSWYQQALGQGPQFIFQYYEEEERQRGNFPDRFSGHQFPNYSSELNVNALLLGDSALYLCASTLASERHTDTQYFGPGTRLTVL.

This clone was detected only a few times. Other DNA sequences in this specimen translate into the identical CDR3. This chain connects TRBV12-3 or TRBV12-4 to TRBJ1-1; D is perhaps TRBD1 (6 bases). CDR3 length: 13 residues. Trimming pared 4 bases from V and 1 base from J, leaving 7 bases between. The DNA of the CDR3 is TGTGCCAGCAGTTGGACAGCGAACACTGAAGCTTTCTTT. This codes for CASSWTANTEAFF.

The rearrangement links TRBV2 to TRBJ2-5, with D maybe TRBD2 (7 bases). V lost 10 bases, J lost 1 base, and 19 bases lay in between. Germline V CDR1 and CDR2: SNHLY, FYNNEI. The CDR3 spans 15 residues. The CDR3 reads CATEGRAGAQETQYF. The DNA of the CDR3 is TGTGCCACAGAGGGGCGGGCGGGGGCCCAAGAGACCCAGTACTTC.

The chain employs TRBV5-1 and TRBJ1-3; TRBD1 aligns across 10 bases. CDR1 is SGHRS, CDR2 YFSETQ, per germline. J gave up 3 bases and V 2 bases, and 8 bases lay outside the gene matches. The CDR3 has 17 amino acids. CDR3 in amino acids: CASSFGDRGAYGNTIYF. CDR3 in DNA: TGCGCCAGCAGCTTCGGGGACAGGGGAGCCTATGGAAACACCATATATTTT.

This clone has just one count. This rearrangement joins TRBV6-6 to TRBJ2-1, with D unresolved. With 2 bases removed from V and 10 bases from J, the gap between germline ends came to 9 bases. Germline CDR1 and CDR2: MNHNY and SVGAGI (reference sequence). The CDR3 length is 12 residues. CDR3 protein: CASSYGLFEQFF. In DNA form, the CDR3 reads TGTGCCAGCAGTTACGGCCTGTTCGAGCAGTTCTTC.

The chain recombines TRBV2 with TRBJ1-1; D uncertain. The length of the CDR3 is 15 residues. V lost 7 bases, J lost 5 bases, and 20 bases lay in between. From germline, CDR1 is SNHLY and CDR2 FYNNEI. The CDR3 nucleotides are TGTGCCAGCACCGCCCTACAGATTAAAGGAACTGAAGCTTTCTTT. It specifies CASTALQIKGTEAFF.

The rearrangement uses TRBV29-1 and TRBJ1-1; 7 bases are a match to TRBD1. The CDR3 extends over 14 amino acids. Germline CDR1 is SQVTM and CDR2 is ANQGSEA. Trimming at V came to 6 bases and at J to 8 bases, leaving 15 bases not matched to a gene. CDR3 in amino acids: CSVLQGLHSTEAFF. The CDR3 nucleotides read TGCAGCGTCCTACAGGGGTTACATAGCACCGAAGCTTTCTTT.

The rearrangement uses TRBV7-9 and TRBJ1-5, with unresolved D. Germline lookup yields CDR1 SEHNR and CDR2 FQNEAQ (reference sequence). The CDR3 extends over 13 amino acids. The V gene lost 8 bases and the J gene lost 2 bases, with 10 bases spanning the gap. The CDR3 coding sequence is TGTGCCAGCTGGGCGGGAGGCAATCAGCCCCAGCATTTT. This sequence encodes CASWAGGNQPQHF.

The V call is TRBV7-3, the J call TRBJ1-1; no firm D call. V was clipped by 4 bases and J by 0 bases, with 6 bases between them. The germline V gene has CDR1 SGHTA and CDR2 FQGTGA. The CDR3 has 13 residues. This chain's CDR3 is CASSYSMNTEAFF. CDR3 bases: TGTGCCAGCAGCTACAGCATGAACACTGAAGCTTTCTTT.

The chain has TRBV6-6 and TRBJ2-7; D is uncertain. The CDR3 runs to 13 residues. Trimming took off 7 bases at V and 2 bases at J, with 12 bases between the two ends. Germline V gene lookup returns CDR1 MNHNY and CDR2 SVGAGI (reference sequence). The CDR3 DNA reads TGTGCCAGCACCCAAGGTACAGCCTACGAGCAGTACTTC. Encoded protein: CASTQGTAYEQYF.

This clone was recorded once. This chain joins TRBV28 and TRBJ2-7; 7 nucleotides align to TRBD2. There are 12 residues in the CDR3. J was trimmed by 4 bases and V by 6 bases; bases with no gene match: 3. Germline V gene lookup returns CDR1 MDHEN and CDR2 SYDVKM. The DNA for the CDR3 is TGTGCCAGCAGGGGAGGGCGTTACGAGCAGTACTTC. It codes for CASRGGRYEQYF.

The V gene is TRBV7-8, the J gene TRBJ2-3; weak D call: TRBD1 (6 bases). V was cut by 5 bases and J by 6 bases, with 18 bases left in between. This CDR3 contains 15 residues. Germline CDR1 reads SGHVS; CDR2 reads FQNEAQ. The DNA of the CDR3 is TGTGCCAGCAGCCTTGGGACACCTAATAGGGATACGCAGTATTTT. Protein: CASSLGTPNRDTQYF.

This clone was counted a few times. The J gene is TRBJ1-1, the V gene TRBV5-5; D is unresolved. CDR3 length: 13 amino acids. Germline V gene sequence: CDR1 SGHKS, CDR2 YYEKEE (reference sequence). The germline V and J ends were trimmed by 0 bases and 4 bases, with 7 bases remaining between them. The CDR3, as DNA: TGTGCCAGCAGCTTGGCCGAGGGCACTGAAGCTTTCTTT. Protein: CASSLAEGTEAFF.

The CDR3 region has the DNA TGTGCCAGCAGTTTACTGAGAGGGTTTCGGAACGAGCAGTACTTC. Encoded protein: CASSLLRGFRNEQYF. J is TRBJ2-7 and V is TRBV27; tentatively, D is TRBD2 (5 bases). The CDR3 is 15 amino acids. Trimming removed 2 bases from V and 5 bases from J, with 16 bases in between. Germline V CDR1 and CDR2: MNHEY, SMNVEV (reference sequence).

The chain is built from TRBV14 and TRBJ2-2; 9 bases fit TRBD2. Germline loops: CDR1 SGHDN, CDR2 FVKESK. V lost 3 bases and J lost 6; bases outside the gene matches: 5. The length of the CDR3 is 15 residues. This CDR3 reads CASSQVAGVSGELFF. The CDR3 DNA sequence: TGTGCCAGCAGCCAGGTAGCGGGAGTCTCCGGGGAGCTGTTTTTT.

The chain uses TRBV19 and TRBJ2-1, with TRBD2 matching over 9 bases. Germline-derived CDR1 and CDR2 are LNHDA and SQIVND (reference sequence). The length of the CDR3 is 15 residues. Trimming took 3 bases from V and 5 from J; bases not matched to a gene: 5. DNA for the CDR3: TGTGCCAGTAGTATGACCAGCGGGGGGAACAATGAGCAGTTCTTC. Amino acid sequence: CASSMTSGGNNEQFF.

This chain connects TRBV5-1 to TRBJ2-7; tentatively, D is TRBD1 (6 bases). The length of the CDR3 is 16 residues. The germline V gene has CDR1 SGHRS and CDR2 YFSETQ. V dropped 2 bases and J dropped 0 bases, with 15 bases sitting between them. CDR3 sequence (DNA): TGCGCCAGCAGCTTCCGGGACACATCGAGCTCCTACGAGCAGTACTTC. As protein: CASSFRDTSSSYEQYF.

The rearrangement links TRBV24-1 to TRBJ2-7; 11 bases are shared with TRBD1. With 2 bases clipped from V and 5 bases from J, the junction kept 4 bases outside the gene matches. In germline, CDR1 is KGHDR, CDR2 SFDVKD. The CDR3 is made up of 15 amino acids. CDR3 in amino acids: CATSDSGTGGDEQYF. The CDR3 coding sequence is TGTGCCACCAGTGATTCCGGGACAGGGGGTGACGAGCAGTACTTC.

The CDR3 loop reads CATSEGTGTTDTQYF. CDR3 coding DNA: TGTGCCACCAGTGAGGGGACAGGGACCACAGATACGCAGTATTTT. The V gene is TRBV24-1, the J gene TRBJ2-3; 9 nucleotides line up with TRBD1. CDR1 is KGHDR and CDR2 is SFDVKD in the germline V gene. Trimming took 4 bases from V and 2 from J; bases not matched to a gene: 3. This CDR3 spans 15 amino acids.

The CDR3 sequence is CASSLTGWNTIYF. DNA of the CDR3: TGTGCCAGCAGTTTGACAGGGTGGAACACCATATATTTT. The V call is TRBV6-2 or TRBV6-3, the J call TRBJ1-3; TRBD1 matches at 7 bases. CDR1 MNHEY and CDR2 SVGEGT come from the germline V gene. This CDR3 spans 13 amino acids. J was trimmed by 7 bases and V by 4 bases; bases with no gene match: 4.

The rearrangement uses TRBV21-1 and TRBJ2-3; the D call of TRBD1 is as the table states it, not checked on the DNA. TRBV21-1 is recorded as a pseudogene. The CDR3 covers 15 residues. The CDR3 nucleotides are TGTGCCAGATCCTCAGGGGTGCGGCTCTCGCATACGCAGTATTTT. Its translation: CARSSGVRLSHTQYF.

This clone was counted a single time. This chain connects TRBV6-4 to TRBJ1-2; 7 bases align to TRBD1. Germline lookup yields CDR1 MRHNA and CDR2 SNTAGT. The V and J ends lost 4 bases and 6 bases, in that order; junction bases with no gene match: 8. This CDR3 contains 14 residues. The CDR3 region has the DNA TGTGCCAGCAGTGTCAGTGAGGGGGCGAATGGCTACACCTTC. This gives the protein CASSVSEGANGYTF.

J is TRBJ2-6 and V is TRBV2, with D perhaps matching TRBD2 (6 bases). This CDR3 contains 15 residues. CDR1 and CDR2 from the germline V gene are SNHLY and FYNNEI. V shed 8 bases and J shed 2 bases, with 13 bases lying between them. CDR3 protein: CASSGLLAGANVLTF. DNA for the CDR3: TGTGCCAGCTCGGGACTCCTCGCTGGGGCCAACGTCCTGACTTTC.

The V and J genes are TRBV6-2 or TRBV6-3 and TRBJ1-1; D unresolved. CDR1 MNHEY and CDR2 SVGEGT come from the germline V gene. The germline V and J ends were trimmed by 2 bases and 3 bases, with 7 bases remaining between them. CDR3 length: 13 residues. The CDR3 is CASSYITDTEAFF. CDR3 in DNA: TGTGCCAGCAGTTACATTACAGACACTGAAGCTTTCTTT.

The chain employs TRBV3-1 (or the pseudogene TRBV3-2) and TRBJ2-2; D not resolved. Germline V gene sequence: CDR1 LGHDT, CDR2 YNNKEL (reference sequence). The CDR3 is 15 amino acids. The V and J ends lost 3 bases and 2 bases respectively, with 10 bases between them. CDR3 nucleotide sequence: TGTGCCAGCAGCCAGCGAAGCATAAACACCGGGGAGCTGTTTTTT. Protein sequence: CASSQRSINTGELFF.

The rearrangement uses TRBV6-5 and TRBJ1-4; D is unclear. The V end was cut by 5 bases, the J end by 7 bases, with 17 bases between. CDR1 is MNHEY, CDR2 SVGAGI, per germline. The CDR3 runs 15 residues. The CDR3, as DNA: TGTGCCAGCAGTAACCCGTCGGAGATAGGTGAAAAACTGTTTTTT. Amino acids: CASSNPSEIGEKLFF.

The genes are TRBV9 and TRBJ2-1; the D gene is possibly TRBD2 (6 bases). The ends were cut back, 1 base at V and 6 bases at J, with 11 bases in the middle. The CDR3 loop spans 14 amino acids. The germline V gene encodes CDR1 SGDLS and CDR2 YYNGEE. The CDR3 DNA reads TGTGCCAGCAGCGTACGTCGGGACTCCAATGAGCAGTTCTTC. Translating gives CASSVRRDSNEQFF. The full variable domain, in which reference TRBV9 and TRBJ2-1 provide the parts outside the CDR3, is DSGVTQTPKHLITATGQRVTLRCSPRSGDLSVYWYQQSLDQGLQFLIQYYNGEERAKGNILERFSAQQFPDLHSELNLSSLELGDSALYFCASSVRRDSNEQFFGPGTRLTVL.

The CDR3: CASSLTGTGSWGTEAFF. The DNA of the CDR3 is TGTGCCAGCAGTTTAACCGGGACAGGATCTTGGGGCACTGAAGCTTTCTTT. This chain connects TRBV27 to TRBJ1-1, with 8 bases fitting TRBD1. The V and J ends lost 2 bases and 4 bases, in that order; junction bases with no gene match: 12. The CDR3 extends over 17 amino acids. Germline V gives CDR1 MNHEY, CDR2 SMNVEV (reference sequence).

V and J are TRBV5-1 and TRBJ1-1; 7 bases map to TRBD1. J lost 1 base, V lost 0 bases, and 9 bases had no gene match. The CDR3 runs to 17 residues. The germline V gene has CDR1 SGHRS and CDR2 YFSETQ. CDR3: CASSLEPRGFGNTEAFF. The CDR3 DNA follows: TGCGCCAGCAGCTTGGAACCCAGGGGGTTCGGGAACACTGAAGCTTTCTTT.

The DNA for the CDR3 is TGTGCCAGCAGCCGCTCGGTCGGGCAGGGGGCCGGCCTCGAAGCTTTCTTT. Translated: CASSRSVGQGAGLEAFF. The chain is built from TRBV5-5 and TRBJ1-1; 8 bases align to TRBD1. CDR1 SGHKS and CDR2 YYEKEE come from the germline V gene (reference sequence). The CDR3 contains 17 residues. J gave up 8 bases and V 4 bases, and 19 bases lay outside the gene matches.